This paragraph reports one T cell receptor (beta chain). The data were taken from a study of blood T cell repertoires in COVID-19. Turning to the study itself: Both acute and convalescent COVID-19 samples were obtained from the United States, Italy and Spain. T cells, B-cell-depleted T cells, or PBMCs supplied cDNA or gDNA.

Per the original data handling: Quantification of nucleated cells was approximated via reference gene primer amplification. Produced via immunoSEQ multiplex PCR; TCRdb's table is partial and in-frame only. The D gene and trimming were derived from the DNA, and the V and J assignments and clone size from that table. In the table there are tens of thousands of clones, about 83% of which are singletons. The sequence came from a human donor with active COVID-19. The donor label of this sample is uncertain. Source material: peripheral blood.

CDR3 protein: CASSFREEEAFF. DNA of the CDR3: TGTGCCAGCAGCTTTCGAGAGGAGGAAGCTTTCTTT. The chain employs TRBV5-4 and TRBJ1-1; D unclear. Trimming removed 2 bases at V and 8 bases at J, with 10 bases between. Germline V gives CDR1 SGHNT, CDR2 YYREEE (reference sequence). This CDR3 is built from 12 residues.